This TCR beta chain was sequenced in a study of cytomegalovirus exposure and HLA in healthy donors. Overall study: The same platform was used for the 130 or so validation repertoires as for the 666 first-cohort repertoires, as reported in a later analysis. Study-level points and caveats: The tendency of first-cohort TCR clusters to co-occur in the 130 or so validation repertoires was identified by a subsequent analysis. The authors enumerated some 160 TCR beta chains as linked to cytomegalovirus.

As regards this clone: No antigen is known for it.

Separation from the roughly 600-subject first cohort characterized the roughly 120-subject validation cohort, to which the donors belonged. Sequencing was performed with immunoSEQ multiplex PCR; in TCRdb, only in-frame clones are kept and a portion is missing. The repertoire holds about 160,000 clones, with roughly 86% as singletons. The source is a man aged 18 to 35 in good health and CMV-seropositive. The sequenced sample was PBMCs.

The CDR3 nucleotides read TGTGCCACCAGCCTGGGACAGGGTACGTACAATGAGCAGTTCTTC. Translation: CATSLGQGTYNEQFF. The J gene is TRBJ2-1, the V gene TRBV15; 9 bases fit TRBD1. The CDR3 is 15 residues long. Germline V gene data show CDR1 as LNHNV and CDR2 as YYDKDF (reference sequence). The J segment lost 4 bases and the V segment lost 5 bases, leaving 6 bases of the junction unmatched. The variable domain in full, completed from reference TRBV15 and TRBJ2-1, reads DAMVIQNPRYQVTQFGKPVTLSCSQTLNHNVMYWYQQKSSQAPKLLFHYYDKDFNNEADTPDNFQSRRPNTSFCFLDIRSPGLGDTAMYLCATSLGQGTYNEQFFGPGTRLTVL.